This T cell receptor (beta chain) comes out of a study of blood T cell repertoires in COVID-19. This CDR3 has 13 residues. The germline V and J ends were trimmed by 4 bases and 5 bases, with 11 bases remaining between them. Germline lookup yields CDR1 MGHRA and CDR2 YSYEKL. The protocol was immunoSEQ multiplex PCR, while the TCRdb copy is restricted to in-frame clones and leaves out a portion. This sample yields 95,000 to 120,000 clones, of which 81% are seen a single time; roughly 1.4% belongs to the top ten. The chain uses TRBV4-1 and TRBJ1-2; D is ambiguous. This sequence was found in a man in his fifties with acute or convalescent COVID-19. Sequenced sample: peripheral blood. This chain's CDR3 is CASSPWAQYGYTF. CDR3 in DNA: TGCGCCAGCAGCCCATGGGCACAGTATGGCTACACCTTC.